This T cell receptor (beta chain) was found in a study of cytomegalovirus exposure and HLA in healthy donors (dated by TCRdb to the late 2010s). Context from the whole study: In an earlier analysis of fewer than 750 of the donors, around 300 Gb of sequence data and 100 million or so unique TCR beta sequences from roughly 200 million T cells were reported. Roughly 300 gigabases of sequencing data and tens of millions of unique TCR sequences were included in an early release covering about 700 HLA-typed donors. Typing coverage varied by locus: roughly 629-640 donors for A, B, C, DRB1 and DQB1; approximately 500 for DQA1; about 570 for DPA1; around 450 for DPB1. Rather than drawing on any new phenotypic data, the later analysis identified candidate immune exposures from TCR beta sequences and the way those sequences occurred across donors. The study was designed to test whether signatures of past pathogen exposure could be identified by cataloging public T cell receptors. HLA typing included class I and class II loci at four-digit resolution. All discovery cohort repertoires had been generated using a single sequencing platform. Of the approximately 370 genotyped donors, roughly 80% were placed in the genetic ancestry cluster associated with self-reported Caucasian donors. Across under 500 genotyped donors of the cohort, an average of about 220,000 unique TCR beta nucleotide sequences per donor were sequenced, and around 19% of those sequences were non-productive. The study combined high-throughput TCR immunosequencing, statistical association of individual TCRs with disease status, and machine learning to predict cytomegalovirus infection status. Besides the first cohort of 550 to 750 subjects, a separate validation cohort made up of some 110 different subjects was used. In a later genetic analysis, genome-wide SNP genotypes for 398 of the 666 donors were used, and that subset was treated as a discovery cohort. Because of strong linkage in the cohort, roughly 5 DR-DQ haplotypes were treated as single units for association and clustering. A later analysis re-examined previously published TCR beta repertoires from several hundred donors and added high-resolution HLA genotyping to investigate patterns of TCR occurrence. Donor age, sex, ethnicity and CMV serostatus were compiled alongside the repertoire data. An earlier analysis of approximately 580 of the donors used high-throughput TCR beta sequencing to judge whether each TCR beta V gene segment behaved as functional or pseudogenic. The study used immunosequencing to profile the T cell repertoires of around 600 subjects and linked those repertoires to cytomegalovirus serostatus.

Study-level results and caveats: For the cohort, immune exposure information was limited to CMV serostatus. An association between a missense DCLRE1C variant and V-gene and J-gene trimming of TCR beta chains was found in a later genetic analysis and replicated in an independent cohort. Because HLA typing was unavailable for some donors at each locus, only the typed subset was used in association tests. In this cohort, only TCR beta chains were sequenced, and detectable features were limited by the absence of alpha or paired-chain data. In a later analysis, HLA-associated TCR beta chains showed more clonal expansion and lower generation probabilities than non-associated chains that were equally common. Presence/absence analyses assumed roughly uniform sequencing depth across donors, an assumption that may not hold. Three of the identified cytomegalovirus-associated TCR beta chains were confirmed in vitro to be specific for cytomegalovirus antigens. At a false discovery rate of 0.05, a later analysis linked under 20,000 TCR beta sequences to specific HLA alleles. Because counts were too low, seventeen rarely observed V segments, including chromosome 9 orphons, were left out of the earlier analysis of a few hundred of the donors. A cluster of highly shared sequence variants was judged likely to be a technical artifact of the sequencing pipeline. The study gave a list of over 150 TCR beta chains associated with cytomegalovirus. An earlier analysis of approximately 500 of the donors showed that most TCR beta V segments appeared in productive rearrangements either about 87% or about 30% of the time, which broadly matched IMGT annotations. A further reported finding was that TCR beta sequences accurately predicted the HLA-A and HLA-B alleles for most subjects in the first cohort. In a later analysis, the rate of TCR association differed among HLA loci, with DRB1 alleles having the most associated TCRs and HLA-C alleles having the fewest. The classifier was reported to diagnose cytomegalovirus status with high specificity and sensitivity in both the original and validation cohorts. According to the authors, the approach could potentially be generalized to other disease states and immunological phenotypes. Most CMV-associated TCR beta chains appeared to be HLA-restricted in a later analysis, and the HLA associations seemed to be driven largely by CMV exposure. In a later analysis, several top co-occurrence clusters were reported to appear linked to parvovirus B19, influenza, CMV and Epstein-Barr virus. Strong co-occurrence of HLA alleles, especially DR and DQ, made assigning TCR associations to individual alleles difficult. Across donors, most TCR sequences were observed very rarely, whereas some public TCRs were present in many individuals. According to a later genetic analysis, donors in an Asian-associated ancestry cluster had fewer N-insertions in productive TCRs than the roughly 660-donor mean. Correlated functional status among segregating V segments might be attributable to linkage disequilibrium, but an unknown experimental factor could not be ruled out. Some IMGT-functional V segments, including TRBV6-2 and TRBV6-3, could not be distinguished by the 87-base-pair reads and were therefore excluded.

The cohort consisted of some 670 healthy bone marrow donors. At the time of sampling, all cohort members were nominally healthy, though unrecorded immune exposures were likely present. The donor was CMV seronegative and belonged to the group of 320 or so seronegative cohort members. A peripheral blood sample was provided by each donor, and peripheral blood mononuclear cells were used for TCR beta sequencing. The Qiagen DNeasy Blood Extraction Kit was used to extract genomic DNA from the blood cell samples. A word on this clone: What antigen it recognizes has not been identified. No per-base quality is available; no much larger clone lies one base away.

The CDR3 contains 15 residues, cysteine and phenylalanine counted. The kept DNA is CDR3 alone, 45 bases in frame from the first base. V and J lose 3 bases and 6 bases, and a span of 15 bases separates them. The germline V gene (reference sequence) supplies CDR1 LNHDA and CDR2 SQIVND. Libraries were prepared through the immunoSEQ multiplex PCR assay. A mixture of 60 forward primers for TCR Vbeta segments and 13 reverse primers for TCR Jbeta segments was used in the multiplex PCR. Amplification of the CDR3 region of rearranged TCR beta genes was performed with a multiplex PCR assay on genomic DNA. The Illumina HiSeq System was used to sequence the amplified TCR beta libraries as 87-base-pair reads. The paper's data handling went like this. A later analysis tallied roughly 78 million unique TCR beta chains across the 700 or so repertoires, and approximately 9.9 million of those chains were shared by two or more donors. To remove PCR and sequencing errors, raw reads were error-corrected and collapsed into unique sequences using a nearest-neighbor algorithm that merged closely related sequences. V, D and J gene segments were assigned by aligning CDR3 sequences to IMGT reference sequences. For a sequence to be retained, a match of at least six nucleotides to both a V gene segment and a J gene segment was required. A rearrangement counted as productive if the CDR3 had no stop codons and remained in frame with V and J, and every other rearrangement counted as non-productive. Following IMGT convention, CDR3 was defined as the stretch from the second conserved V-encoded cysteine up to the conserved J-encoded phenylalanine. Sequences without an unambiguous match to a single V gene segment were excluded from the earlier analysis of 450 to 650 of the donors. In an earlier analysis of a few hundred of the donors, a V segment was called functional when productive rearrangements were above 56.7%, and segregating when the standard deviation between donors exceeded 5%. A statistical classification framework was developed to diagnose cytomegalovirus status using the catalog of TCR beta chain sequences. In a later analysis, V and J genes were assigned by comparing TCR nucleotide sequences against IMGT/GENE-DB human TR gene sequences. A later analysis assigned CDR3 sequences and most-parsimonious VDJ recombination scenarios with the TCRdist pipeline. In a later analysis, each TCR beta chain was defined by its CDR3 amino acid sequence together with its V-gene family, and reads lacking a unique V-gene family were excluded. In a later analysis, fewer than 600 highly shared, low-generation-probability nucleotide sequences were removed to address suspected cross-contamination and a sequencing artifact. In a later analysis, a clonal expansion index for each public chain was calculated from normalized within-repertoire ranks of inferred template counts. A later analysis computed generation probabilities with a VDJ recombination model fitted to out-of-frame rearrangements, and checked the results against IGoR. A later analysis scored TCR-TCR, TCR-HLA and TCR-CMV co-occurrence with hypergeometric tests, applying a repertoire-size bias correction to TCR pairs. A later analysis estimated false discovery rates by permuting HLA or CMV assignments 20 times. In a later analysis, co-occurring TCRs were grouped with DBSCAN, and TCRdist sequence similarity was added when clustering was performed within HLA-allele-positive subsets. For co-occurrence clustering, repertoires with fewer than 30,000 or more than 120,000 public chains were excluded, along with five repertoires with anomalous nucleotide sharing. TCRdb provides this immuneACCESS table in a form limited to in-frame rearrangements. Some clones are lacking; in checked studies, under half of them reflect an unresolved V gene, and why the rest are absent is not known. Clonal size and the V and J genes are those of that table, whereas D and trimming came from the DNA. Recorded for this sample are 60,000 to 75,000 clones; about 76% of them occurred a single time. The top ten hold roughly 5.3% of the sample.

The sequenced material came from PBMCs. The receptor comes from a man aged 45-65 years in good health and CMV-seronegative. The V gene is TRBV19 and the J gene is TRBJ1-5, with no confident D gene call. The CDR3: CASSMGPPAGQPQHF. The sequenced DNA is TGTGCCAGTAGTATGGGCCCTCCGGCTGGTCAGCCCCAGCATTTT.